This T cell receptor beta chain is drawn from a study of shared clonotypes between healthy human individuals. Study as a whole: A donor's plate count was three for CD4 naive and three for CD4 memory; CD8 naive had two and CD8 memory one.

Deletions cut 0 bases from V and 4 bases from J, with 5 bases between. Germline V gene lookup returns CDR1 SGDLS and CDR2 YYNGEE. The CDR3 covers 13 residues. The repertoire was sequenced with immunoSEQ multiplex PCR; TCRdb's copy has only in-frame clones and lacks some. The profile shows just over 2,000,000 clones, about 95% of them singletons. Worth noting for this clone: Antigen specificity is unknown. Other DNA variants within this sample encode the same CDR3.

Terminally differentiated effector memory CD45RA+ cells were left out of the naive CD8 fraction, which was CD45RO-negative and positively selected for CCR7. Overall study findings and caveats: Represented diversity (both genetic and exposure-history) was limited by the small number of donors.

The sequencing input was naive CD8+ T cells sorted from blood. The chain uses TRBV9 and TRBJ1-3; D is perhaps TRBD1 (5 bases). This TCR was sampled from a man between 18 and 35 years old in good health. This CDR3 reads CASSVGGGNTIYF. The CDR3 DNA reads as TGTGCCAGCAGCGTAGGGGGCGGAAACACCATATATTTT.